The rows below give T cell receptor beta chains drawn from one sample of a study of CD8 T cells in ankylosing spondylitis. From the 5' RACE reads, TCRdb called clonotypes with MiXCR, one entry per CDR3 protein. The sample contains fewer than 250,000 distinct CDR3 sequences, about 10% of which appear only once. The source material was blood, either unsorted or a sorted T cell fraction (not recorded which). The origin of the receptors is a male donor with ankylosing spondylitis or in good health (not recorded which). The CDR3 runs from the conserved cysteine through the conserved F or W. Fields, in order: J gene, clone size, D gene, V gene, CDR3 DNA, CDR3 protein. D genes are given only for firm matches. Size tells how often a clone was seen (once, few, many) or the class of an expanded clone, and some rows leave it out.

J gene: TRBJ1-2; clone size: few; D gene: .; V gene: TRBV20-1; CDR3 DNA: TGCAGTGCGGCGGCGGGGTATGGCTACACCTTC; CDR3 protein: CSAAAGYGYTF
J gene: TRBJ2-1; clone size: few; D gene: .; V gene: TRBV5-1; CDR3 DNA: TGCGCCAGCAGCTTGGGGGGCCCGCTATACAATGAGCAGTTCTTC; CDR3 protein: CASSLGGPLYNEQFF
J gene: TRBJ1-1; clone size: few; D gene: .; V gene: TRBV11-2; CDR3 DNA: TGTGCCAGCAGCTTAGTTCGGGGCTTTGCAGCGACGAACACTGAAGCTTTCTTT; CDR3 protein: CASSLVRGFAATNTEAFF
J gene: TRBJ2-4; clone size: many; D gene: TRBD2; V gene: TRBV4-1; CDR3 DNA: TGCGCCAGCAGCCAAGATCAACTAGCGGGAGTAAAAAACATTCAGTACTTC; CDR3 protein: CASSQDQLAGVKNIQYF
J gene: TRBJ2-7; clone size: many; D gene: TRBD2; V gene: TRBV7-2; CDR3 DNA: TGTGCCAGCAGCCCTCCAAGGCTAGCGGCTTACGAGCAGTACTTC; CDR3 protein: CASSPPRLAAYEQYF
J gene: TRBJ2-3; clone size: few; D gene: TRBD2; V gene: TRBV20-1; CDR3 DNA: TGCAGTGCTAGATACCCTGGGACTAGCGGGCCTAGCACAGATACGCAGTATTTT; CDR3 protein: CSARYPGTSGPSTDTQYF
J gene: TRBJ2-5; clone size: .; D gene: .; V gene: TRBV20-1; CDR3 DNA: TGCAGTGCTAGGGGGTCGAGCGGTGCAGAGACCCAGTACTTC; CDR3 protein: CSARGSSGAETQYF
J gene: TRBJ2-1; clone size: .; D gene: TRBD2; V gene: TRBV3-1; CDR3 DNA: TGTGCCAGCAGCCAAGAACCAGCGGGGTATTCTGGTGAGCAGTTCTTC; CDR3 protein: CASSQEPAGYSGEQFF
J gene: TRBJ2-5; clone size: many; D gene: .; V gene: TRBV11-2; CDR3 DNA: TGTGCCAGCAGCCCCGGCTCGGGGCCGGAGACCCAGTACTTC; CDR3 protein: CASSPGSGPETQYF
J gene: TRBJ2-2; clone size: .; D gene: .; V gene: TRBV7-2; CDR3 DNA: TGTGCCAGCAGCCTGGGGACCCAGAACACCGGGGAGCTGTTTTTT; CDR3 protein: CASSLGTQNTGELFF
J gene: TRBJ2-7; clone size: many; D gene: .; V gene: TRBV7-9; CDR3 DNA: TGTGCCAGCAGCTTAGTCGGAGACTACGAGCAGTACTTC; CDR3 protein: CASSLVGDYEQYF
J gene: TRBJ2-1; clone size: many; D gene: .; V gene: TRBV2; CDR3 DNA: TGTGCCAGCAGTGGGGACGCTCTCTACAATGAGCAGTTCTTC; CDR3 protein: CASSGDALYNEQFF
J gene: TRBJ2-1; clone size: many; D gene: .; V gene: TRBV19; CDR3 DNA: TGTGCCAGTACGACCTACTACAATGAGCAGTTCTTC; CDR3 protein: CASTTYYNEQFF
J gene: TRBJ2-2; clone size: .; D gene: .; V gene: TRBV5-1; CDR3 DNA: TGCGCCAGCAGCTCCTTAGCGACACCAAGCAGCGGGGAGCTGTTTTTT; CDR3 protein: CASSSLATPSSGELFF
J gene: TRBJ2-1; clone size: few; D gene: TRBD2; V gene: TRBV6-2/TRBV6-3; CDR3 DNA: TGTGCCAGCCTAGGCGGCGGGGGGGCCGGCAATGAGCAGTTCTTC; CDR3 protein: CASLGGGGAGNEQFF
J gene: TRBJ1-2; clone size: .; D gene: .; V gene: TRBV12-3/TRBV12-4; CDR3 DNA: TGTGCCAGCAGTTTAGGGGTCTGGGGGGGCGGCTACACCTTC; CDR3 protein: CASSLGVWGGGYTF